The 14 T cell receptor beta chains listed next were all sequenced from one sample in a study of CD8 T cells in Susac syndrome. When the RNA was reverse transcribed, random hexamers were used with an input of roughly 0.5 to 1 ug. TCRdb ran MiXCR on the immunoSEQ multiplex PCR reads and lists one entry per CDR3 protein. This sample has approximately 300,000 distinct CDR3 sequences, with about nine tenths found just once. Sequenced input: CD8+ T cells from PBMCs. The receptors shown here come from a human donor with multiple sclerosis.

This clonotype was observed a few times. V usage is TRBV6-2 or TRBV6-3 and J usage is TRBJ2-7; D not resolved. Trimming removed 6 bases from V and 3 bases from J, with 12 bases in between. The CDR3 contains 13 residues. The germline gives CDR1 MNHEY, CDR2 SVGEGT. CDR3 protein: CASSHLESYEQYF. The CDR3 nucleotides are TGTGCCAGCAGCCACCTAGAGAGCTACGAGCAGTACTTC.

The chain couples TRBV20-1 to TRBJ1-3; D uncertain. Deletions cut 2 bases from V and 0 bases from J, with 11 bases between. CDR3 length equals 15 residues. Per germline, CDR1 DFQATT and CDR2 SNEGSKA (reference sequence). As DNA, the CDR3 is TGCAGTGCTAGACCTAGGTCAAGCTCTGGAAACACCATATATTTT. Translated, it gives CSARPRSSSGNTIYF.

There are a few counts of this clonotype. The chain combines TRBV30 with TRBJ2-1, with D possibly TRBD2 on 6 matching bases. The CDR3 is 15 residues long. Trimming took off 3 bases at V and 3 bases at J, with 15 bases between the two ends. The V gene's germline CDR1 is GTSNPN and CDR2 SVGIG (reference sequence). DNA for the CDR3: TGTGCCTGGAGGGGGGGAAAAGAAGGCTACAATGAGCAGTTCTTC. It yields the protein CAWRGGKEGYNEQFF.

This clonotype appeared once. The V gene is TRBV4-2, the J gene TRBJ1-5, with 9 bases lining up with TRBD1. CDR1 is LGHNA and CDR2 is YNFKEQ in the germline V gene. With 3 bases clipped from V and 11 bases from J, the junction kept 14 bases outside the gene matches. This CDR3 has 16 residues. The CDR3 is CASSQELRQGDLAQHF. The CDR3 nucleotides read TGTGCCAGCAGCCAGGAACTTCGACAGGGGGACTTGGCCCAGCATTTT.

The J gene is TRBJ1-1, the V gene TRBV6-4, with a tentative D call TRBD1 (5 bases). V dropped 7 bases and J dropped 6 bases, with 21 bases sitting between them. CDR3 length equals 15 residues. Germline CDR1 MRHNA, CDR2 SNTAGT. The CDR3 loop is CASTPNPGGRSEAFF. The DNA for the CDR3 is TGTGCCAGCACCCCTAACCCGGGGGGACGGTCTGAAGCTTTCTTT.

J is TRBJ2-1 and V is TRBV20-1; 14 bases fit TRBD2. Germline V lookup: CDR1 DFQATT, CDR2 SNEGSKA (reference sequence). This CDR3 is built from 17 residues. V gave up 1 base and J gave up 5 bases; unmatched junction bases: 7. The CDR3 nucleotides are TGCAGTGCTAGAGCGTCCAGACTAGCGGGAGGGAACAATGAGCAGTTCTTC. Amino acid sequence: CSARASRLAGGNNEQFF.

The rearrangement joins TRBV12-3 or TRBV12-4 to TRBJ1-4; TRBD1 agrees at 7 bases. Losses at the gene ends were 5 bases for V and 8 bases for J; bases not matched to a gene: 8. The CDR3 contains 14 residues. Written as DNA, the CDR3 is TGTGCCAGCAGTCTGACAGGGTCGGGCGAAAAACTGTTTTTT. Protein: CASSLTGSGEKLFF.

This chain links TRBV29-1 with TRBJ1-1; tentative D call: TRBD1 (5 bases). The CDR3 extends over 15 amino acids. Germline V lookup: CDR1 SQVTM, CDR2 ANQGSEA. V was shortened by 4 bases and J by 0 bases, with 15 bases between the two germline ends. The CDR3 loop reads CSVGRGVGVNTEAFF. The CDR3 region has the DNA TGCAGCGTTGGGAGGGGAGTGGGTGTGAACACTGAAGCTTTCTTT.

The chain employs TRBV25-1 and TRBJ1-6; 7 bases line up with TRBD1. This CDR3 is 15 amino acids long. Unmatched junction bases numbered 7, after V lost 4 bases and J lost 7 bases. The germline V gene encodes CDR1 MGHDK and CDR2 SYGVNS. The CDR3: CASSGTGTENSPLHF. Here the CDR3 DNA reads TGTGCCAGCAGTGGGACCGGGACAGAGAATTCACCCCTCCACTTT.

This rearrangement joins TRBV7-2 to TRBJ2-7, with TRBD2 matching over 8 bases. Trimming cost V 3 bases and J 2 bases; bases outside gene matches: 9. In germline, CDR1 is SGHTA, CDR2 FQGNSA. The CDR3 has 16 residues. This CDR3 is CASSFIKTSETYEQYF. The CDR3 nucleotides are TGTGCCAGCAGCTTTATTAAGACTAGCGAAACCTACGAGCAGTACTTC.

This chain links TRBV15 with TRBJ2-2, with a weak D call TRBD2 (5 bases). The V gene's germline CDR1 is LNHNV and CDR2 YYDKDF (reference sequence). This CDR3 comprises 15 residues. The ends were cut back, 5 bases at V and 5 bases at J, with 15 bases in the middle. CDR3 protein: CATSRGPAGTGELFF. The DNA of the CDR3 is TGTGCCACCAGCCGGGGTCCGGCCGGGACCGGGGAGCTGTTTTTT. The full variable domain, its missing parts supplied by reference TRBV15 and TRBJ2-2, is DAMVIQNPRYQVTQFGKPVTLSCSQTLNHNVMYWYQQKSSQAPKLLFHYYDKDFNNEADTPDNFQSRRPNTSFCFLDIRSPGLGDTAMYLCATSRGPAGTGELFFGEGSRLTVL.

The rearrangement joins TRBV20-1 to TRBJ1-6, with unresolved D. V lost 3 bases to trimming and J lost 7 bases, with 7 bases between them. This CDR3 has 12 residues. Germline V gives CDR1 DFQATT, CDR2 SNEGSKA (reference sequence). CDR3 coding DNA: TGCAGTGCTAGGGACGAAAATTCACCCCTCCACTTT. As protein: CSARDENSPLHF.

This clonotype was detected only a few times. This chain uses TRBV20-1 with TRBJ2-7, with D perhaps matching TRBD1 (5 bases). The CDR3 spans 12 residues. The germline gives CDR1 DFQATT, CDR2 SNEGSKA (reference sequence). The V end lost 3 bases, the J end lost 3 bases, and 9 bases lay between the germline ends. CDR3 residues: CSARGQGYEQYF. CDR3 nucleotide sequence: TGCAGTGCTAGGGGCCAGGGCTACGAGCAGTACTTC.

This chain connects TRBV7-9 to TRBJ1-2, with TRBD1 identical over 7 bases. This CDR3 is 15 amino acids long. Germline V gene data show CDR1 as SEHNR and CDR2 as FQNEAQ (reference sequence). V dropped 4 bases and J dropped 6; count of bases not matched to a gene: 11. CDR3 protein: CASSSPLGTEDGYTF. In DNA form, the CDR3 reads TGTGCCAGCAGCTCCCCTTTGGGGACAGAAGATGGCTACACCTTC.